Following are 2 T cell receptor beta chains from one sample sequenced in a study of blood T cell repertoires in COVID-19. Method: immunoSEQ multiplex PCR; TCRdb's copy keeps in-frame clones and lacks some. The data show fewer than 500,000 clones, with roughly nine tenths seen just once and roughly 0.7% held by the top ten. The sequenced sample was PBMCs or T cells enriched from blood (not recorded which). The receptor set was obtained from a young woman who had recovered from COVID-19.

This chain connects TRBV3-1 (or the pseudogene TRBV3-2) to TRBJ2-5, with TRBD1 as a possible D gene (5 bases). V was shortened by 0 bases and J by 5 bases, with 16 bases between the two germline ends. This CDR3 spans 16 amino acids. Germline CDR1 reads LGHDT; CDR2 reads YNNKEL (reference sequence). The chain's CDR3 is CASSQEEGRPGETQYF. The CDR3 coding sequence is TGTGCCAGCAGCCAAGAAGAAGGGCGCCCAGGGGAGACCCAGTACTTC.

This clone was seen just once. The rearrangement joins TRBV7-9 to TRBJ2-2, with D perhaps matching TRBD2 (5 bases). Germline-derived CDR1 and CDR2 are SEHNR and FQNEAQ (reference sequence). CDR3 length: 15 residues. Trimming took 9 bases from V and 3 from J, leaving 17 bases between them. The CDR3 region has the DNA TGTGCCAGTGAATTAGGTGGCGGGCACACCGGGGAGCTGTTTTTT. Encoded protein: CASELGGGHTGELFF.